One sample yielded the 30 T cell receptor beta chains listed below, sequenced in a study of patients and donors after allogeneic stem cell transplantation. One entry per CDR3 protein results from TCRdb running MiXCR on the RT-PCR reads. The sample lists 45,000 to 65,000 distinct CDR3 sequences, more than 10% occurring once. Specimen: blood, either unsorted or a sorted T cell fraction (not recorded which). The receptors originated from a human donor who was either an allogeneic HSCT recipient or a stem cell or donor lymphocyte infusion donor (not recorded which). It is not recorded whose cells these are; they may come from a transplant donor.

This clonotype occurred many times. The J gene is TRBJ1-1, the V gene TRBV5-1; 9 bases are shared with TRBD1. Germline CDR1 reads SGHRS; CDR2 reads YFSETQ. The V gene end was trimmed by 7 bases and the J gene end by 6 bases; junction bases not matched to a gene: 10. The CDR3 has 14 residues. The CDR3 loop is CASGGTGTAAEAFF. As DNA, the CDR3 is TGCGCCAGCGGAGGGACAGGGACGGCGGCTGAAGCTTTCTTT.

In this sample, this clonotype turned up many times. The gene calls are TRBV27 and TRBJ1-2; D may be TRBD1 (6 bases). V lost 6 bases and J 3 bases, leaving 20 bases between the germline ends. This CDR3 is built from 16 residues. Germline V gene lookup returns CDR1 MNHEY and CDR2 SMNVEV (reference sequence). The CDR3 protein is CASRILQGSSDYGYTF. The CDR3 region has the DNA TGTGCCAGCAGGATATTACAGGGAAGTAGTGACTATGGCTACACCTTC.

The chain recombines TRBV30 with TRBJ2-7; TRBD1 aligns across 10 bases. V gave up 5 bases and J gave up 1 base; unmatched junction bases: 8. CDR3 length: 15 amino acids. Germline assignment: CDR1 GTSNPN and CDR2 SVGIG (reference sequence). The CDR3 bases are TGTGCCTGGCTATTTCGGGACAGGGGATCCTACGAGCAGTACTTC. Protein product: CAWLFRDRGSYEQYF.

This clonotype has at least ten counts. This chain joins TRBV12-3 or TRBV12-4 and TRBJ1-1, with 11 bases that match TRBD1. V gave up 6 bases and J gave up 6 bases; unmatched junction bases: 6. The CDR3 runs to 14 residues. The CDR3 sequence: CASRGTGGSAEAFF. The CDR3 DNA sequence: TGTGCCAGCAGAGGGACAGGGGGGAGCGCTGAAGCTTTCTTT.

The rearrangement uses TRBV20-1 and TRBJ2-7; 10 nucleotides align to TRBD2. The trim removed 4 bases at V and 6 bases at J, leaving 9 bases unmatched. Germline-derived CDR1 and CDR2 are DFQATT and SNEGSKA (reference sequence). The CDR3 length is 14 residues. The CDR3, as DNA: TGCAGTGCTATCCTCCGGCTAGCGGGAGCCGAGCAGTACTTC. Amino acid sequence: CSAILRLAGAEQYF.

The chain carries TRBV5-5 and TRBJ1-3, with 8 bases identical to TRBD1. Germline values: CDR1 SGHKS, CDR2 YYEKEE (reference sequence). Trimming cost V 3 bases and J 3 bases; bases outside gene matches: 11. The CDR3 runs to 17 residues. The CDR3 DNA reads TGTGCCAGCAGCTCGTTGTTGGGGACAGGCTATGGAAACACCATATATTTT. Its translation is CASSSLLGTGYGNTIYF. Together with reference TRBV5-5 and TRBJ1-3, the CDR3 gives the full variable domain: DAGVTQSPTHLIKTRGQQVTLRCSPISGHKSVSWYQQVLGQGPQFIFQYYEKEERGRGNFPDRFSARQFPNYSSELNVNALLLGDSALYLCASSSLLGTGYGNTIYFGEGSWLTVV.

This clonotype was detected a few times. V and J are TRBV7-9 and TRBJ2-1; D ambiguous. V dropped 1 base and J dropped 9 bases, with 7 bases sitting between them. CDR3 length: 12 residues. Germline CDR1 is SEHNR and CDR2 is FQNEAQ (reference sequence). CDR3 sequence: CASSLVPFEQFF. As DNA, the CDR3 is TGTGCCAGCAGCTTAGTCCCCTTTGAGCAGTTCTTC.

This clonotype was seen more than once but under ten times. This rearrangement joins TRBV5-1 to TRBJ2-7; maybe TRBD1 (6 bases). The CDR3 is 16 residues long. The germline V and J ends were trimmed by 0 bases and 0 bases, with 13 bases remaining between them. The germline gives CDR1 SGHRS, CDR2 YFSETQ. The CDR3 loop is CASSLAIQDSSYEQYF. CDR3 coding DNA: TGCGCCAGCAGCTTGGCTATTCAGGACAGCTCCTACGAGCAGTACTTC. The whole variable domain, remainder taken from reference TRBV5-1 and TRBJ2-7, is KAGVTQTPRYLIKTRGQQVTLSCSPISGHRSVSWYQQTPGQGLQFLFEYFSETQRNKGNFPGRFSGRQFSNSRSEMNVSTLELGDSALYLCASSLAIQDSSYEQYFGPGTRLTVT.

This clonotype was recorded at least ten times. V and J are TRBV27 and TRBJ1-1; D call uncertain. The CDR3 sequence is 13 residues long. Germline V gives CDR1 MNHEY, CDR2 SMNVEV (reference sequence). V shed 8 bases and J shed 1 base, with 11 bases lying between them. CDR3 region: CASLAGRNTEAFF. As DNA, the CDR3 is TGTGCCAGCTTGGCAGGCCGGAACACTGAAGCTTTCTTT.

This clonotype occurred a few times. This chain joins TRBV30 and TRBJ1-5, with 9 bases lining up with TRBD1. CDR1 and CDR2 (germline): GTSNPN, SVGIG (reference sequence). After removal of 2 bases from V and 7 bases from J, the junction contained 6 bases not matched to a gene. This CDR3 comprises 14 residues. The CDR3 protein is CAWSTGTGKQPQHF. The CDR3, as DNA: TGTGCCTGGAGTACGGGGACAGGGAAACAGCCCCAGCATTTT.

Comments on this clonotype: Compared with germline, one end of the junction differs, possibly owing to a read error. The chain couples TRBV4-2 to TRBJ2-3; D unclear. This CDR3 is 13 amino acids long. Germline CDR1 reads LGHNA; CDR2 reads YNFKEQ. The CDR3: CASNQDNTDTQYF. The CDR3 DNA reads TGTGCCAGCAACCAAGATAACACAGATACGCAGTATTTT.

This chain uses TRBV20-1 with TRBJ2-3; the D gene is possibly TRBD2 (6 bases). Trimming stripped 6 bases from V and 1 base from J, with 17 bases between. CDR3 length: 15 amino acids. Per the germline V gene, CDR1 is DFQATT and CDR2 is SNEGSKA (reference sequence). The CDR3 is CSALRTGTGTDTQYF. CDR3 DNA: TGCAGTGCCCTGAGAACCGGGACTGGCACAGATACGCAGTATTTT.

V is TRBV7-9 and J is TRBJ2-6; no clear D. CDR3 size: 17 residues. The V gene lost 3 bases and the J gene lost 0 bases, with 12 bases spanning the gap. Germline values: CDR1 SEHNR, CDR2 FQNEAQ (reference sequence). The CDR3 region has the DNA TGTGCCAGCAGCTTCGACGACTCCCACTCTGGGGCCAACGTCCTGACTTTC. It codes for CASSFDDSHSGANVLTF.

In its sample, this clonotype was seen a few times. The rearrangement joins TRBV27 to TRBJ2-1, with D possibly being TRBD1 (6 bases). V lost 4 bases to trimming and J lost 9 bases, with 7 bases between them. The CDR3 spans 11 residues. Germline V lookup: CDR1 MNHEY, CDR2 SMNVEV (reference sequence). CDR3 in amino acids: CASSSQGEQFF. DNA of the CDR3: TGTGCCAGCAGTTCACAGGGTGAGCAGTTCTTC.

The gene calls are TRBV27 and TRBJ2-7; 9 nucleotides align to TRBD1. This CDR3 is 16 amino acids long. The germline CDR1 and CDR2 sequences are MNHEY and SMNVEV (reference sequence). V gave up 4 bases and J gave up 3 bases; unmatched junction bases: 10. CDR3 nucleotides: TGTGCCAGCAGTTCCCCGGGACAGGGACCCCTCTACGAGCAGTACTTC. It is translated as CASSSPGQGPLYEQYF.

This clonotype was counted many times. This chain connects TRBV28 to TRBJ1-3; D remains ambiguous. Germline values: CDR1 MDHEN, CDR2 SYDVKM. The CDR3 sequence is 14 residues long. V lost 6 bases, J lost 0 bases, and 9 bases lay in between. CDR3 in amino acids: CASSLTVSGNTIYF. The DNA of the CDR3 is TGTGCCAGCAGCTTAACAGTCTCTGGAAACACCATATATTTT.

This clonotype was seen many times. The chain recombines TRBV20-1 with TRBJ1-1; 7 nucleotides line up with TRBD1. The trim removed 5 bases at V and 1 base at J, leaving 10 bases unmatched. Germline CDR1 reads DFQATT; CDR2 reads SNEGSKA (reference sequence). CDR3 length: 15 residues. CDR3 sequence: CSAGPRDRRNTEAFF. CDR3 DNA: TGCAGTGCTGGTCCCCGGGACAGACGGAACACTGAAGCTTTCTTT.

This clonotype was seen a handful of times. J is TRBJ2-7 and V is TRBV29-1; 11 nucleotides line up with TRBD1. CDR1 and CDR2 from the germline V gene are SQVTM and ANQGSEA. With 6 bases clipped from V and 7 bases from J, the junction kept 5 bases outside the gene matches. CDR3 length: 12 amino acids. CDR3 region: CSVGQGDGEQYF. DNA of the CDR3: TGCAGCGTGGGACAGGGGGATGGAGAGCAGTACTTC.

The chain recombines TRBV30 with TRBJ2-5; 7 nucleotides agree with TRBD2. Germline-derived CDR1 and CDR2 are GTSNPN and SVGIG (reference sequence). The ends lost 6 bases at V and 5 bases at J; junction bases unmatched: 9. This CDR3 is built from 13 residues. Written as DNA, the CDR3 is TGTGCCTGTTTACCACTAGCGTCGGAGACCCAGTACTTC. Translation gives CACLPLASETQYF.

This clonotype has only a few counts. V and J are TRBV7-9 and TRBJ2-1; TRBD2 might be the D (5 bases). This CDR3 contains 15 residues. Germline CDR1 is SEHNR and CDR2 is FQNEAQ (reference sequence). Trimming removed 4 bases from V and 8 bases from J, with 18 bases in between. The CDR3 sequence is CASSSRALYYHEQFF. The DNA of the CDR3 is TGTGCCAGCAGCTCGAGGGCACTCTACTATCATGAGCAGTTCTTC.

The V gene is TRBV20-1, the J gene TRBJ2-3, with no clear D. The CDR3 has 14 residues. Germline CDR1 and CDR2: DFQATT and SNEGSKA (reference sequence). The V end lost 3 bases, the J end lost 0 bases, and 10 bases lay between the germline ends. This CDR3 reads CSARLRSSTDTQYF. CDR3 in DNA: TGCAGTGCTAGGTTGAGATCTAGCACAGATACGCAGTATTTT.

The chain joins TRBV12-3 or TRBV12-4 to TRBJ2-3, with 7 positions matching TRBD2. The V gene end was trimmed by 6 bases and the J gene end by 0 bases; junction bases not matched to a gene: 9. CDR3 length: 16 residues. The CDR3 nucleotides are TGTGCCAGCAGGGAGCTTGGGCGGGAGAGCACAGATACGCAGTATTTT. The encoded protein is CASRELGRESTDTQYF.

This rearrangement joins TRBV20-1 to TRBJ2-4; possibly TRBD1 or TRBD2 for D (5 bases each). The germline gives CDR1 DFQATT, CDR2 SNEGSKA (reference sequence). V shed 3 bases and J shed 0 bases, with 18 bases lying between them. The CDR3 spans 17 residues. CDR3 in amino acids: CSARRGGALLAKNIQYF. Here the CDR3 DNA reads TGCAGTGCTAGGCGTGGGGGAGCCCTATTAGCCAAAAACATTCAGTACTTC.

This chain links TRBV5-5 with TRBJ2-7; maybe TRBD1 (6 bases). There are 14 residues in the CDR3. Trimming pared 1 base from V and 6 bases from J, leaving 14 bases between. CDR1 and CDR2 (germline): SGHKS, YYEKEE (reference sequence). The CDR3 nucleotides are TGTGCCAGCAGCTTGAACCGAGGGGGATCCGAGCAGTACTTC. Translated, it gives CASSLNRGGSEQYF.

V and J are TRBV5-1 and TRBJ2-3, with 9 bases identical to TRBD2. The CDR3 has 16 residues. The V gene's germline CDR1 is SGHRS and CDR2 YFSETQ. J was trimmed by 2 bases and V by 2 bases; bases with no gene match: 6. The CDR3 protein is CASSFRGRDITDTQYF. As DNA, the CDR3 is TGCGCCAGCAGCTTTCGCGGGAGGGATATCACAGATACGCAGTATTTT.

The chain joins TRBV15 to TRBJ2-5; D perhaps matches TRBD2 (6 bases). Trimming cost V 1 base and J 4 bases, with 16 bases left between them. The germline gives CDR1 LNHNV, CDR2 YYDKDF (reference sequence). This CDR3 comprises 16 residues. The CDR3 DNA reads TGTGCCACCAGCAGAGCTCCCCCTGGGGGGTCAGAGACCCAGTACTTC. Translating it yields CATSRAPPGGSETQYF. The variable domain in full, with the rest retrieved from reference TRBV15 and TRBJ2-5, is DAMVIQNPRYQVTQFGKPVTLSCSQTLNHNVMYWYQQKSSQAPKLLFHYYDKDFNNEADTPDNFQSRRPNTSFCFLDIRSPGLGDTAMYLCATSRAPPGGSETQYFGPGTRLLVL.

There are a few counts of this clonotype. The V call is TRBV20-1, the J call TRBJ2-1, with D tentatively TRBD1 (5 bases). CDR3 length: 17 amino acids. In germline, CDR1 is DFQATT, CDR2 SNEGSKA (reference sequence). Trimming took off 2 bases at V and 0 bases at J, with 17 bases between the two ends. In DNA form, the CDR3 reads TGCAGTGCTAGAACGACAGTCGAATCGATCTCCTACAATGAGCAGTTCTTC. It yields the protein CSARTTVESISYNEQFF.

This clonotype was detected many times. The chain uses TRBV5-1 and TRBJ1-4, with no clear D. Germline V CDR1 and CDR2: SGHRS, YFSETQ. V lost 0 bases and J lost 0, with 15 bases in between. The CDR3 runs 18 residues. In DNA form, the CDR3 reads TGCGCCAGCAGCTTGGAAGCTATCACCGACGCAACTAATGAAAAACTGTTTTTT. This encodes CASSLEAITDATNEKLFF. The whole variable domain, remainder taken from reference TRBV5-1 and TRBJ1-4, is KAGVTQTPRYLIKTRGQQVTLSCSPISGHRSVSWYQQTPGQGLQFLFEYFSETQRNKGNFPGRFSGRQFSNSRSEMNVSTLELGDSALYLCASSLEAITDATNEKLFFGSGTQLSVL.

This clonotype was observed a handful of times. DNA of the CDR3: TGCGCCAGCAGCTTGATAATATCAGTCACAGATACGCAGTATTTT. It is translated as CASSLIISVTDTQYF. The chain links TRBV5-1 to TRBJ2-3; D remains ambiguous. The V gene's germline CDR1 is SGHRS and CDR2 YFSETQ. V dropped 1 base and J dropped 2 bases, with 11 bases sitting between them. The CDR3 is made up of 15 amino acids.

The chain links TRBV6-5 to TRBJ1-5, with D unclear. The ends were cut back, 3 bases at V and 1 base at J, with 7 bases in the middle. CDR3 length equals 14 residues. CDR1 MNHEY and CDR2 SVGAGI come from the germline V gene. In nucleotides, the CDR3 is TGTGCCAGCAGTTATGGCGGAAGCAATCAGCCCCAGCATTTT. It translates to CASSYGGSNQPQHF.